Below, 26 T cell receptor beta chains from the same sample are listed, as sequenced in a study of Graves' ophthalmopathy and Graves' hyperthyroidism. TCR beta CDR3 amplification used RNA transcripts. A first-round RT-PCR used HTBI primers, followed by a second-round multiplex PCR. TCRdb re-derived calls from the multiplex PCR reads in MiXCR, one entry per CDR3 protein. The table records about 700,000 distinct CDR3 sequences, about two fifths of them present only once. The sequencing sample was made of peripheral blood. The receptors were sampled from an adult man with Graves' ophthalmopathy.

This clonotype was observed many times. Relative to the germline gene, one junction end is altered; a read error may explain this. This chain uses TRBV10-3 with TRBJ1-6, with 11 bases identical to TRBD1. The germline V gene encodes CDR1 ENHRY and CDR2 SYGVKD. The CDR3 totals 16 residues. The DNA for the CDR3 is TGTGCCAGCAGTGTGCCCCCAGGGACAGGGGGTTCACCCCTCCACTTT. Amino acid sequence: CASSVPPGTGGSPLHF.

V and J are TRBV12-3 or TRBV12-4 and TRBJ2-2; TRBD2 is a possible D gene (6 bases). The CDR3 loop spans 15 amino acids. Trimming removed 2 bases from V and 5 bases from J, with 12 bases in between. The CDR3 DNA is TGTGCCAGCAGTTTACGGCGGGGCAGTACCGGGGAGCTGTTTTTT. This gives the protein CASSLRRGSTGELFF.

In regard to this clonotype: This sequence may be a read error, since a much larger clone differs from it by one base. CDR3 coding DNA: TGCGCCAGCAGCTTGGATGCGGGGGCCTCGGATGGCCACACCTTC. Residues: CASSLDAGASDGHTF. The chain joins TRBV10-1 to TRBJ1-2; maybe TRBD1 (6 bases). Germline-derived CDR1 and CDR2 are WNHNN and SYGVQD (reference sequence). The CDR3 totals 15 residues.

The rearrangement uses TRBV12-3 or TRBV12-4 and TRBJ2-5, with 7 positions matching TRBD1. J was trimmed by 5 bases and V by 5 bases; bases with no gene match: 14. There are 16 residues in the CDR3. In DNA, the CDR3 is TGTGCCAGCAGTCCCACGGGACAGACCTCCGGGGAGACCCAGTACTTC. As protein: CASSPTGQTSGETQYF.

The V and J genes are TRBV5-1 and TRBJ1-4; 7 bases map to TRBD1. This CDR3 contains 20 residues. V lost 4 bases and J lost 0; bases outside the gene matches: 18. Per germline, CDR1 SGHRS and CDR2 YFSETQ. CDR3 amino acids: CASSQVGGQLSSTTNEKLFF. The CDR3 DNA sequence: TGCGCCAGCAGCCAAGTGGGGGGACAGCTTTCCTCTACAACTAATGAAAAACTGTTTTTT.

The sample holds many counts of this clonotype. This sequence joins TRBV2 and TRBJ2-7, with D perhaps matching TRBD1 or TRBD2 (6 bases each). The CDR3 spans 13 residues. The germline V gene encodes CDR1 SNHLY and CDR2 FYNNEI. V was shortened by 9 bases and J by 3 bases, with 15 bases between the two germline ends. The CDR3 DNA sequence: TGTGCCAGTAAGACTAGGGGGGACTACGAGCAGTACTTC. Amino acid sequence: CASKTRGDYEQYF.

A remark on this clonotype: The germline gene is not matched at one end of the junction; a read error may be the cause. This chain connects TRBV10-3 to TRBJ2-7, with 8 bases matching TRBD2. TRBJ2-1 matches the DNA end more closely, so the J call is doubtful. Germline V CDR1 and CDR2: ENHRY, SYGVKD. The CDR3 covers 14 residues. CDR3 bases: TGTGCCACCAGTGGGGTAGCGGGGCACAATGAGCAGTTCTTC. Translating gives CATSGVAGHNEQFF.

V is TRBV25-1 and J is TRBJ1-3, with a weak D call TRBD1 (5 bases). Germline values: CDR1 MGHDK, CDR2 SYGVNS. The CDR3 sequence is 15 residues long. Trimming took 5 bases from V and 7 from J, leaving 18 bases between them. This CDR3 is CASSREGTVRNTIYF. CDR3 sequence (DNA): TGTGCCAGCAGTCGGGAAGGGACCGTCCGGAACACCATATATTTT.

This clonotype was picked up many times. V usage is TRBV7-9 and J usage is TRBJ1-6; no firm D call. The CDR3 has 17 amino acids. Per the germline V gene, CDR1 is SEHNR and CDR2 is FQNEAQ (reference sequence). Deletions cut 5 bases from V and 9 bases from J, with 23 bases between. CDR3: CASSTDRTNESPSPLHF. The CDR3 DNA reads TGTGCCAGCAGCACCGACCGGACCAACGAAAGCCCTTCACCCCTCCACTTT.

This clonotype turned up a few times. The chain couples TRBV5-1 to TRBJ1-6; possibly TRBD1 for D (5 bases). The CDR3 length is 14 residues. Germline V gene data show CDR1 as SGHRS and CDR2 as YFSETQ. Trimming pared 6 bases from V and 11 bases from J, leaving 18 bases between. The CDR3 sequence is CASKSTGGMAPLHF. The CDR3 DNA reads as TGCGCCAGCAAAAGTACAGGTGGAATGGCACCCCTCCACTTT.

This clonotype was seen a few times. The CDR3 nucleotides are TGTGCCAGCAGCCAAGCGTTCGCGGCGGGAGGGCCCTACGAGCAGTACTTC. This gives the protein CASSQAFAAGGPYEQYF. This chain connects TRBV7-3 to TRBJ2-7; 9 nucleotides agree with TRBD2. The CDR3 contains 17 residues. CDR1 is SGHTA, CDR2 FQGTGA, per germline. With V trimmed by 5 bases and J by 2 bases, 13 bases remained unmatched. Variable domain in full (rest from reference TRBV7-3 and TRBJ2-7): GAGVSQTPSNKVTEKGKYVELRCDPISGHTALYWYRQSLGQGPEFLIYFQGTGAADDSGLPNDRFFAVRPEGSVSTLKIQRTERGDSAVYLCASSQAFAAGGPYEQYFGPGTRLTVT.

The chain carries TRBV20-1 and TRBJ1-6; perhaps TRBD1 as D (5 bases). This CDR3 has 14 residues. Germline CDR1 is DFQATT and CDR2 is SNEGSKA (reference sequence). The V end was cut by 3 bases, the J end by 8 bases, with 14 bases between. CDR3 sequence reads: CSASSPGPHSPLHF. The CDR3 nucleotides read TGCAGTGCTAGTAGTCCGGGGCCTCATTCACCCCTCCACTTT.

V is TRBV2 and J is TRBJ2-7, with 7 nucleotides matching TRBD1. V lost 7 bases to trimming and J lost 9 bases; unmatched junction nucleotides: 6. In germline, CDR1 is SNHLY, CDR2 FYNNEI. The CDR3 is 11 residues long. The CDR3 DNA reads as TGTGCCAGCAACCCAAACAGGGGGCAGTACTTC. This translates into CASNPNRGQYF.

This clonotype was detected a few times. Being one base from a much bigger clone, this may be a read error. This chain uses TRBV7-9 with TRBJ1-2; tentative D call: TRBD1 (6 bases). The CDR3 sequence is 15 residues long. The germline gives CDR1 SEHNR, CDR2 FQNEAQ (reference sequence). CDR3 bases: TGTGCCAGCAGCCCAGGGGCCGGTACTAACCATGGCTACACCTTC. It yields the protein CASSPGAGTNHGYTF.

About this clonotype: A single base separates this from a much larger clone, so it may be a read error. The chain combines TRBV10-3 with TRBJ1-1; TRBD1 matches at 7 bases. V lost 5 bases and J lost 7; bases outside the gene matches: 4. The germline V gene encodes CDR1 ENHRY and CDR2 SYGVKD. The CDR3 is made up of 12 amino acids. CDR3: CAISWDSNEAFF. For the CDR3, the DNA is TGTGCCATCAGTTGGGACAGCAATGAAGCTTTCTTT.

The table lists this clonotype with many counts. The V call is TRBV9, the J call TRBJ2-7; tentative D call: TRBD2 (7 bases). This CDR3 spans 12 amino acids. CDR1 is SGDLS and CDR2 is YYNGEE in the germline V gene. The ends were cut back, 3 bases at V and 7 bases at J, with 11 bases in the middle. DNA of the CDR3: TGTGCCAGCAGCGACAGGGAGGGGGAGCAGTACTTC. Protein product: CASSDREGEQYF.

The rearrangement joins TRBV12-5 to TRBJ1-2, with D possibly TRBD1 on 6 matching bases. This CDR3 spans 13 amino acids. Trimming left V 0 bases short and J 10 bases short, with 12 bases between. CDR1 and CDR2 (germline): LGHNT, FRNRAP. DNA of the CDR3: TGTGCTAGTGGTTTGGTAGGGGGGGACGTCTACACCTTC. This translates into CASGLVGGDVYTF.

In its sample, this clonotype was seen many times. The chain couples TRBV9 to TRBJ1-1, with 9 bases fitting TRBD1. V trimming: 3 bases; J trimming: 0 bases; junction bases outside the gene matches: 6. The germline gives CDR1 SGDLS, CDR2 YYNGEE. The CDR3 sequence is 16 residues long. CDR3 in amino acids: CASSAPGQGMNTEAFF. CDR3 nucleotide sequence: TGTGCCAGCAGCGCCCCGGGACAGGGAATGAACACTGAAGCTTTCTTT.

As concerns this clonotype: This clone may be a read error of a much larger clone one base away. This chain joins TRBV20-1 and TRBJ1-5; D unclear. Germline V lookup: CDR1 DFQATT, CDR2 SNEGSKA (reference sequence). The V end was cut by 4 bases, the J end by 6 bases, with 13 bases between. This CDR3 is 13 amino acids long. In nucleotides, the CDR3 is TGCAGTGCTATCGGAAGGATCCGTCAGCCCCAGCATTTT. Its translation is CSAIGRIRQPQHF.

This clonotype was detected only a few times. The chain uses TRBV2 and TRBJ1-1, with D unclear. The CDR3 contains 12 residues. Germline values: CDR1 SNHLY, CDR2 FYNNEI. V gave up 8 bases and J gave up 4 bases, with 11 bases separating them. CDR3 DNA: TGTGCCAGCGGGAAGGGTGGCACTGAAGCTTTCTTT. This codes for CASGKGGTEAFF.

This clonotype was counted a few times. The genes are TRBV24-1 and TRBJ2-7; 9 bases line up with TRBD2. V shed 3 bases, J shed 7 bases, and the junction held 6 bases outside the gene matches. The CDR3 consists of 14 residues. CDR1 and CDR2 (germline): KGHDR, SFDVKD. This chain's CDR3 is CATSDGTSPGEQYF. The CDR3 region has the DNA TGTGCCACCAGTGATGGGACTAGCCCGGGGGAGCAGTACTTC.

This chain connects TRBV6-1 to TRBJ1-2, with D unresolved. Between the trimmed V and J ends, which lost 9 bases and 2 bases, there was a span of 22 bases. Germline CDR1 and CDR2: MNHNS and SASEGT. This CDR3 is 16 amino acids long. Here the CDR3 reads CASSRQRSNLNYGYTF. The CDR3 coding sequence is TGTGCCAGTTCGAGACAACGATCGAACTTGAACTATGGCTACACCTTC.

This clonotype was counted between two and nine times. One end of the junction does not line up with germline, which may come from a read error. This rearrangement joins TRBV29-1 to TRBJ2-6, with 7 bases fitting TRBD2. The CDR3 loop spans 12 amino acids. Germline V lookup: CDR1 SQVTM, CDR2 ANQGSEA. The CDR3 spells CSVVLRGGAEAF. In DNA form, the CDR3 reads TGCAGCGTTGTTCTTAGGGGAGGGGCTGAAGCTTTC.

V usage is TRBV7-2 and J usage is TRBJ1-6; 10 bases map to TRBD1. Germline V gene lookup returns CDR1 SGHTA and CDR2 FQGNSA. This CDR3 contains 14 residues. V lost 8 bases, J lost 10 bases, and 8 bases stayed unmatched. The DNA of the CDR3 is TGTGCCAGCCTGGAGCCGGGACAGGGGTCACCCCTCCACTTT. As protein: CASLEPGQGSPLHF. Based on the CDR3 plus reference TRBV7-2 and TRBJ1-6, the full variable domain is GAGVSQSPSNKVTEKGKDVELRCDPISGHTALYWYRQSLGQGLEFLIYFQGNSAPDKSGLPSDRFSAERTGGSVSTLTIQRTQQEDSAVYLCASLEPGQGSPLHFGNGTRLTVT.

This clonotype was seen many times. This rearrangement joins TRBV7-2 to TRBJ1-1; D perhaps matches TRBD1 (6 bases). Germline V gene data show CDR1 as SGHTA and CDR2 as FQGNSA. Trimming stripped 5 bases from V and 8 bases from J, with 15 bases between. The CDR3 has 13 residues. The chain's CDR3 is CASSQWQGREAFF. Written as DNA, the CDR3 is TGTGCCAGCAGCCAATGGCAGGGGCGGGAAGCTTTCTTT. Complete variable domain (other parts from reference TRBV7-2 and TRBJ1-1): GAGVSQSPSNKVTEKGKDVELRCDPISGHTALYWYRQSLGQGLEFLIYFQGNSAPDKSGLPSDRFSAERTGGSVSTLTIQRTQQEDSAVYLCASSQWQGREAFFGQGTRLTVV.

V is TRBV13 and J is TRBJ1-3, with a weak D call TRBD1 (6 bases). The V gene lost 5 bases and the J gene lost 3 bases, with 17 bases spanning the gap. Germline values: CDR1 PRHDT, CDR2 FYEKMQ (reference sequence). The CDR3 consists of 16 residues. The CDR3 nucleotides are TGTGCCAGCAGCCTGTCGTGGGGGGCTGGTGGAAACACCATATATTTT. This codes for CASSLSWGAGGNTIYF. The complete variable domain, with remaining parts taken from reference TRBV13 and TRBJ1-3, reads AAGVIQSPRHLIKEKRETATLKCYPIPRHDTVYWYQQGPGQDPQFLISFYEKMQSDKGSIPDRFSAQQFSDYHSELNMSSLELGDSALYFCASSLSWGAGGNTIYFGEGSWLTVV.